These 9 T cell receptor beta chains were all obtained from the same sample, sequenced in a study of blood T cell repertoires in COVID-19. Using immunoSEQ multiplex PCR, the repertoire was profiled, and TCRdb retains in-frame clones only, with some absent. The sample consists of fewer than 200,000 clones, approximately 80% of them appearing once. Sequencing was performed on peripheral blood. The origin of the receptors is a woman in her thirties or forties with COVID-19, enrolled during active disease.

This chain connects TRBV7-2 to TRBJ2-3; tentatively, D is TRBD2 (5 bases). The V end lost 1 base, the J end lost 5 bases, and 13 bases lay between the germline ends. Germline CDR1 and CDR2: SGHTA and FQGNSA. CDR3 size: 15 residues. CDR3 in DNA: TGTGCCAGCAGCTTAGTGGTCGGACTTCGAGATACGCAGTATTTT. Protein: CASSLVVGLRDTQYF.

The CDR3 DNA is TGCGCCAGCAGCCGACTAGCGGGATTTCTTACTGGGGCCAACGTCCTGACTTTC. This translates into CASSRLAGFLTGANVLTF. This rearrangement joins TRBV4-1 to TRBJ2-6, with 11 bases lining up with TRBD2. Germline trimming cut 4 bases from V and 2 bases from J; bases unmatched to any gene: 7. Germline-derived CDR1 and CDR2 are MGHRA and YSYEKL. The CDR3 runs 18 residues.

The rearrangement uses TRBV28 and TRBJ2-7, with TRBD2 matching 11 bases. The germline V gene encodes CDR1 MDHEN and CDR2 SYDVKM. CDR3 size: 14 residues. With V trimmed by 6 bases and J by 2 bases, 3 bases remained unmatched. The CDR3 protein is CASRGTSGAYEQYF. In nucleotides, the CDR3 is TGTGCCAGCAGGGGGACTAGCGGTGCCTACGAGCAGTACTTC.

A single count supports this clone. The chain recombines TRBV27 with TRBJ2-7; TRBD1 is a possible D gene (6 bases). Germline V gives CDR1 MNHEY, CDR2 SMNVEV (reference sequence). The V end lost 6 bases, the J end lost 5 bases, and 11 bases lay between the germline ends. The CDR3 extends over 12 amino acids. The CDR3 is CASRIGDNEQYF. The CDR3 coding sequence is TGTGCCAGCAGAATAGGGGACAACGAGCAGTACTTC.

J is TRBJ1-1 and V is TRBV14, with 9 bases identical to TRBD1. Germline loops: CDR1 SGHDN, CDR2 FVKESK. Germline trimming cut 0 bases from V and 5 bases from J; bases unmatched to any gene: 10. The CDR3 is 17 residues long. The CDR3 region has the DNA TGTGCCAGCAGCCAAGATGAGGGACAGGGTATGAGAACTGAAGCTTTCTTT. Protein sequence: CASSQDEGQGMRTEAFF.

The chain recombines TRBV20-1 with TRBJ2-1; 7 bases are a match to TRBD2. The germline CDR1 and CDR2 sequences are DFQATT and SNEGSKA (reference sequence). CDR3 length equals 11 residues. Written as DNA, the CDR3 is TGCAGCAAATGGGGGGGGAATGAGCAGTTCTTC. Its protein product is CSKWGGNEQFF.

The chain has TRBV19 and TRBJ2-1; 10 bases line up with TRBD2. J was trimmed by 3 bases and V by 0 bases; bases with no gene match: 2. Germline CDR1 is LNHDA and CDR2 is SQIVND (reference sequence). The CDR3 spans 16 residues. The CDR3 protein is CASSIEGLANYNEQFF. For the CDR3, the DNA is TGTGCCAGTAGTATAGAGGGACTAGCGAACTACAATGAGCAGTTCTTC.

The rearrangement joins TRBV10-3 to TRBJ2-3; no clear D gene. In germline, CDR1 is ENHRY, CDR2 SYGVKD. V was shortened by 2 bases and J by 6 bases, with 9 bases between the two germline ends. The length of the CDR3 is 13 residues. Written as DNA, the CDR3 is TGTGCCATCAGTGAGGGGCTTAGGGATACGCAGTATTTT. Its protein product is CAISEGLRDTQYF.

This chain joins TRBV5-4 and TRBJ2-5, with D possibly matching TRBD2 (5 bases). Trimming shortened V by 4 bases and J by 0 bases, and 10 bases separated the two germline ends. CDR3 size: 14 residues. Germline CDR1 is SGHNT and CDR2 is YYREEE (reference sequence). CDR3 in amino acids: CASSRGGYQETQYF. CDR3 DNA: TGTGCCAGCAGCCGAGGCGGGTACCAAGAGACCCAGTACTTC.